The sample holds many counts of the clone carrying this T cell receptor beta chain. Preparing the TCRbeta library involved the use of unique molecular identifiers. TCRdb re-analysed the PCR reads in MiXCR, keeping a single row per CDR3 protein. The sample contains 150,000 to 250,000 distinct CDR3 sequences, 14% to 15% of which appear only once. The data are from a study of T-cell reconstitution after alpha-beta-depleted transplantation in children. The CDR3 covers 15 residues. Germline values: CDR1 SNHLY, CDR2 FYNNEI. V lost 4 bases, J lost 0 bases, and 12 bases lay in between. The rearrangement joins TRBV2 to TRBJ1-2, with D tentatively TRBD1 (6 bases). Sequencing used PBMCs from the stem cell graft donor, obtained from the stem cell graft. This receptor was obtained from a human donor who donated a stem cell graft to a child with acute lymphoblastic leukemia. CDR3 sequence reads: CASSATGRANYGYTF. The CDR3 DNA sequence: TGTGCCAGCAGTGCCACAGGGCGGGCTAACTATGGCTACACCTTC.